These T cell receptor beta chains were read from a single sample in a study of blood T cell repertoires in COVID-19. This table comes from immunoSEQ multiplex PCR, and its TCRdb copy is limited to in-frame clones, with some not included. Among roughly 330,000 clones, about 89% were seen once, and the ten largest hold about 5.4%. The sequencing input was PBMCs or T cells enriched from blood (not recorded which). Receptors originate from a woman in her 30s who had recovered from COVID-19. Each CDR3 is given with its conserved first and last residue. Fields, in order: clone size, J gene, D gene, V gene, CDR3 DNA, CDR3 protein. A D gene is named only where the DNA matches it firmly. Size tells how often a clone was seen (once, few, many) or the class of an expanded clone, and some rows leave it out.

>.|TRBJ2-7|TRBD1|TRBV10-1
TGCGCCAGCAGTGAGGGGGGACAGGGCACCTACGAGCAGTACTTC
CASSEGGQGTYEQYF
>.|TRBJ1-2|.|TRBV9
TGTGCCAGCAGCGACCTTGACGGATTGGATAGAGGCGGCTACACCTTC
CASSDLDGLDRGGYTF
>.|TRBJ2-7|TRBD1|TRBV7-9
TGTGCCAGCAGCTTAGAAAGGACAGGGGGGTACGAGCAGTACTTC
CASSLERTGGYEQYF
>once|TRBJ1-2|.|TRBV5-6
TGTGCCAGCAGCCGGCCAGGGACTCGAAGCTACACCTTC
CASSRPGTRSYTF
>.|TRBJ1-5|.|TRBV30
TGTGCCTGGAGAGCCCGGGGGGGCAATCAGCCCCAGCATTTT
CAWRARGGNQPQHF
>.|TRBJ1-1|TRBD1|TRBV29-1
TGCAGCGTAACAGGGGGCGGAAACACTGAAGCTTTCTTT
CSVTGGGNTEAFF
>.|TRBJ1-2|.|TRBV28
TGTGCCAGCAGGGCCCGACAGTATGGCTACACCTTC
CASRARQYGYTF
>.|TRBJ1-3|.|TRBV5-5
TGTGCCAGCAGCTTGGGAGGCGGAGACTCTGGAAACACCATATATTTT
CASSLGGGDSGNTIYF
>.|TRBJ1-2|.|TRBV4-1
TGCGCCAGCAGCCAAGATACGTACGGTACCTTCTATGGCTACACCTTC
CASSQDTYGTFYGYTF
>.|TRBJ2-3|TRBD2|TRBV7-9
TGTGCCAGCAGCCCATGGACTAGCGGGGGGGCCCATACGCAGTATTTT
CASSPWTSGGAHTQYF
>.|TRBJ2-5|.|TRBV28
TGTGCCAGCAGTTCCCGGAGGGCTACCCAAGAGACCCAGTACTTC
CASSSRRATQETQYF
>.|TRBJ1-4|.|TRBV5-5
TGTGCCAGCAGCTTGACAGACCCAACTAATGAAAAACTGTTTTTT
CASSLTDPTNEKLFF
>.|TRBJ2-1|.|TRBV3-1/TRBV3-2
TGTGCCAGCAGCCCTTTGTGGGGGGGGGCCCTGAGCAATGAGCAGTTCTTC
CASSPLWGGALSNEQFF
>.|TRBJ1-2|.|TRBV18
TGTGCCAGCTCGCTGGGTTACCTCCAGGATGGCTACACCTTC
CASSLGYLQDGYTF
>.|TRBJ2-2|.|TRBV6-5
TGTGCCAGCAGTCCACTGACCGGGGAGCTGTTTTTT
CASSPLTGELFF
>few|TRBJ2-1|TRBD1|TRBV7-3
TGTGCCAGCAGCTTAGAGACAGGGAATGAGCAGTTCTTC
CASSLETGNEQFF
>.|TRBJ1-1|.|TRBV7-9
TGTGCCAGCAGCTTAGGATTTTCGGGGGGTACTGAAGCTTTCTTT
CASSLGFSGGTEAFF
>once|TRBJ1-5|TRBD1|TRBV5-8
TGTGCCAGCAGCGGGGACAGGGGCCATCAGCCCCAGCATTTT
CASSGDRGHQPQHF
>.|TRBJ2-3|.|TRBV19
TGTGCCAGTACCCCACGGGGGACCACAGATACGCAGTATTTT
CASTPRGTTDTQYF
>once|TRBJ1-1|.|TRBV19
TGTGCCAGTAGTATAGAGGGACTGCTGAACACTGAAGCTTTCTTT
CASSIEGLLNTEAFF
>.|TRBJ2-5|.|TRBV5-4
TGTGCCAGCAGCATCGATCAGGGGCAAGAGACCCAGTACTTC
CASSIDQGQETQYF
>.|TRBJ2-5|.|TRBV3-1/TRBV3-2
TGTGCCAGCAGCCAAGACGGGGAGACCCAGTACTTC
CASSQDGETQYF
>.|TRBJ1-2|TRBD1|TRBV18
TGTGCCAGCTCACCCACAACGACAGGGGTTGTCTATGGCTACACCTTC
CASSPTTTGVVYGYTF
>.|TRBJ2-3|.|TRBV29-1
TGCAGCGTTGAGGCGGGGAGCACAGATACGCAGTATTTT
CSVEAGSTDTQYF
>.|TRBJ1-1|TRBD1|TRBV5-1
TGCGCCAGCAGCTTTCAGGGGGCCACTGAAGCTTTCTTT
CASSFQGATEAFF
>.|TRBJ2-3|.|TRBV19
TGTGCCAGTAGTCCTAGATTCACAGATACGCAGTATTTT
CASSPRFTDTQYF
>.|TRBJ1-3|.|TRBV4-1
TGCGCCAGCAGCCAAGGGCAGGGCTCTGGAAACACCATATATTTT
CASSQGQGSGNTIYF
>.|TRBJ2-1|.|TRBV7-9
TGTGCCAGCAGCTTAACGGGGGGCCCCAATGAGCAGTTCTTC
CASSLTGGPNEQFF
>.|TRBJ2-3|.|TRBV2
TGTGCCAGCAGTCCTGCTAAGAGAGATACGCAGTATTTT
CASSPAKRDTQYF
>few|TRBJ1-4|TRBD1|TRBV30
TGTGCCTGGGAGACAGGGGGCGTTGAAAAACTGTTTTTT
CAWETGGVEKLFF
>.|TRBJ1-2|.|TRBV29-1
TGCAGCGTTTTGGTGCTACCATATGGCTACACCTTC
CSVLVLPYGYTF
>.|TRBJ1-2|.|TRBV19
TGTGCCGCAGGGGTTAACTATGGCTACACCTTC
CAAGVNYGYTF
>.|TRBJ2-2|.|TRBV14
TGTGCCAGCAGCCAAGTTAGTATCACCGGGGAGCTGTTTTTT
CASSQVSITGELFF
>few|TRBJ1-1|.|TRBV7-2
TGTGCCAGCAGCTTAGAGTCAACAGACACTGAAGCTTTCTTT
CASSLESTDTEAFF
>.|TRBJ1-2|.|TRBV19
TGTGCCAGTAGTATACAAGGGGACACCAGATACTATGGCTACACCTTC
CASSIQGDTRYYGYTF
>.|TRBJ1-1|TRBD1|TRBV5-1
TGCGCCAGCAGCTTCAACAGGGGAAACACTGAAGCTTTCTTT
CASSFNRGNTEAFF
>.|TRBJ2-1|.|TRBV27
TGTGCCAGCAGTTTAGGGGGGACTGAGCAGTTCTTC
CASSLGGTEQFF
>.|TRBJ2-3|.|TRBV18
TGTGCCATCTCCCAAGGAGACCCCGATACGCAGTATTTT
CAISQGDPDTQYF
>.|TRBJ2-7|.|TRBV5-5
TGTGCCAGCACACTCGAGGAGACCGAGCAGTACTTC
CASTLEETEQYF
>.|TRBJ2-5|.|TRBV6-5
TGTGCCAGCAAAGGGGTCTCGTTAGGGACCCAGTACTTC
CASKGVSLGTQYF
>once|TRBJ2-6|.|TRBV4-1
TGCGCCAGCAGCCAAGAGTTCGGCAGGGTGGCTGGGGCCAACGTCCTGACTTTC
CASSQEFGRVAGANVLTF
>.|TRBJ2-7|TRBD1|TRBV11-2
TGTGCCAGCAGCTTACAGGGGGCATCCTCCTACGAGCAGTACTTC
CASSLQGASSYEQYF
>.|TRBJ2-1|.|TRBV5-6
TGTGCCAGCGGTCACTACGATGGGAATGAGCAGTTCTTC
CASGHYDGNEQFF
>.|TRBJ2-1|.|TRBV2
TGTGCCAGCAAGGTGAAGGGCCAGGGTGAGCAGTTCTTC
CASKVKGQGEQFF
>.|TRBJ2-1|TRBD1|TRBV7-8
TGTGCCAGCAGCTGGACAGGGGTCCACTCCAATGAGCAGTTCTTC
CASSWTGVHSNEQFF
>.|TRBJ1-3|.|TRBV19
TGTGCCAGTAGACCCGCGGCAAATGGAAACACCATATATTTT
CASRPAANGNTIYF
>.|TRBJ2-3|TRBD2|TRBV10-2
TGCGCCACCGGGACTAGCGGGGGGATTAGCACAGATACGCAGTATTTT
CATGTSGGISTDTQYF
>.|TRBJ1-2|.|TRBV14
TGTGCCAGCAGCCAAGTTCCGGGGAGGATGGTGAATTCGGGAGGCTACACCTTC
CASSQVPGRMVNSGGYTF
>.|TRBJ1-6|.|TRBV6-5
TGTGCCAGCAATCCAGGGGCAAATTCACCCCTCCACTTT
CASNPGANSPLHF
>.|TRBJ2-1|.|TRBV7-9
TGTGCCAGCAGCTTAGGGCGGGAGCAGTTCTTC
CASSLGREQFF
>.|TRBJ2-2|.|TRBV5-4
TGTGCCAGCAGCTTGTCCCTAGCGAACACCGGGGAGCTGTTTTTT
CASSLSLANTGELFF
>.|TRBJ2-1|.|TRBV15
TGTGCCACCAGCAGAGATTGGCCGAGACAGGAGAACAATGAGCAGTTCTTC
CATSRDWPRQENNEQFF
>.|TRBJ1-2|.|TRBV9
TGTGCCAGCAGCGTAGACCCAGGGGCAAAACTTGGGTATGGCTACACCTTC
CASSVDPGAKLGYGYTF
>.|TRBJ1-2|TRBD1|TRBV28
TGTGCCAGCAGTCCGGGACAGACTAACTATGGCTACACCTTC
CASSPGQTNYGYTF
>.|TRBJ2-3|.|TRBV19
TGTGCCAGTAGTACACTAGTGGTTAGCACAGATACGCAGTATTTT
CASSTLVVSTDTQYF
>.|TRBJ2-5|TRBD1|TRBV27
TGTGCCAGCAGTCACGGACAGGGTCCGGCCGTATGGGAGACCCAGTACTTC
CASSHGQGPAVWETQYF
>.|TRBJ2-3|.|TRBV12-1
TGTGCCAGCATCCTAGGGGTCGCGGGGAGCACAGATACGCAGTATTTT
CASILGVAGSTDTQYF
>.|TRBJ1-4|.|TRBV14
TGTGCCAGCAGCCAAGATTATCAGGGGCTGGATGAAAAACTGTTTTTT
CASSQDYQGLDEKLFF
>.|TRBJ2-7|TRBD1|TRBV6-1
TGTGCCAGCAACCTCGGGACAGTCTACTACGAGCAGTACTTC
CASNLGTVYYEQYF